This T cell receptor (beta chain) appears in the sequencing data of a study of cytotoxic CD8 clonotypes in ibrutinib-treated CLL. Study-wide background: Researchers reported 11 to 12 relapsed/refractory and about 15 treatment-naive patients, roughly 18 of them IGHV unmutated. General study points: Starting clonality was above that of age-matched healthy donors and tracked circulating CD8+ T-cell counts. Public clonotypes occurred uncommonly; on treatment, they contracted or remained stable.

Germline CDR1 MRHNA, CDR2 SNTAGT. V shed 7 bases, J shed 11 bases, and the junction held 7 bases outside the gene matches. This CDR3 region has 11 residues. As for this clone: The antigen remains undetermined.

Target depth was 1 in 200,000 to 1 in 1 million T cells, about 10x per clonotype. The protocol was immunoSEQ multiplex PCR, while the TCRdb copy is restricted to in-frame clones and leaves out a portion. Here the sample spans 55,000 to 85,000 clones, approximately 90% being singletons. Sequenced material: PBMCs, taken after 12 months of ibrutinib treatment. This chain connects TRBV6-4 to TRBJ2-7, with TRBD1 identical over 8 bases. This receptor was obtained from a human donor with chronic lymphocytic leukemia. CDR3: CASTRQGTEYF. The CDR3 bases are TGTGCCAGCACACGACAGGGGACTGAGTACTTC.